Here is one T cell receptor beta chain with its context. The data stem from a study of cytomegalovirus exposure and HLA in healthy donors. The PCR contained 60 Vbeta and 13 Jbeta primers. Assay: immunoSEQ multiplex PCR; the TCRdb copy retains only in-frame clones and omits some. The table has 110,000 or so clones, around four fifths seen once. This CDR3 has 19 amino acids. This sequence joins TRBV21-1 and TRBJ2-1; the D call of TRBD2 is as the table states it, not checked on the DNA. TRBV21-1 is a known pseudogene. This sequence was found in a woman between 50 and 59 years old in good health and CMV-seropositive. Sequenced: PBMCs. CDR3 region: CASLKGERGGSLEGDEQFF. The DNA of the CDR3 is TGTGCCAGCCTTAAGGGAGAGCGCGGGGGGTCCCTTGAGGGCGATGAGCAGTTCTTC.